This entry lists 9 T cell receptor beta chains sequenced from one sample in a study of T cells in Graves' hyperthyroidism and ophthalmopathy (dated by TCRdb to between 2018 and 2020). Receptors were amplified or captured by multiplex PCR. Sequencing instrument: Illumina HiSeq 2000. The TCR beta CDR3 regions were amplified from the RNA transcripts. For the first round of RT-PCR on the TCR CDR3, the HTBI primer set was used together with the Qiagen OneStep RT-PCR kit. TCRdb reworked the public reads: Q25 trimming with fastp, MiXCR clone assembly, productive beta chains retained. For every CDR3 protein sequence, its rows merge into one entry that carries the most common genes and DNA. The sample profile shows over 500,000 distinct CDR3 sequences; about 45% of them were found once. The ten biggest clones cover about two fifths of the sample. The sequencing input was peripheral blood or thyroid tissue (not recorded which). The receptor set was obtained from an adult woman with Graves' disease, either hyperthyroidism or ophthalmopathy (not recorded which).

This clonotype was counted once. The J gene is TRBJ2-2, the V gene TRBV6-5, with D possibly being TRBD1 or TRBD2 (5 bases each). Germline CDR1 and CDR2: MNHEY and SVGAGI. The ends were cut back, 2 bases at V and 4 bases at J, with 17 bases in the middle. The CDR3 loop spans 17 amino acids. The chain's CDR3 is CASSYTGTWFRTGELFF. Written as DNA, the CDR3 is TGTGCCAGCAGTTACACCGGGACCTGGTTTCGCACCGGGGAGCTGTTTTTT.

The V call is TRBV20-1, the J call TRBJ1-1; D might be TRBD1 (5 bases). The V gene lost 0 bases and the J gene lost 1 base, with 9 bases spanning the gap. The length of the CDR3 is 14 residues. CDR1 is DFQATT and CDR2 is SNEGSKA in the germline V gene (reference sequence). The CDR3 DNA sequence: TGCAGTGCTAGAGATCCTGACAGGAACACTGAAGCTTTCTTT. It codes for CSARDPDRNTEAFF.

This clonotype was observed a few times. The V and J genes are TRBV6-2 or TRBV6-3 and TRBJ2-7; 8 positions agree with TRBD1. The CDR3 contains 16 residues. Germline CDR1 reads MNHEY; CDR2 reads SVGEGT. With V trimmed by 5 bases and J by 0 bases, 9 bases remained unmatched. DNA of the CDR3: TGTGCCAGCAGTGACCGGGACAGGCTTTCCTCCTACGAGCAGTACTTC. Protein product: CASSDRDRLSSYEQYF.

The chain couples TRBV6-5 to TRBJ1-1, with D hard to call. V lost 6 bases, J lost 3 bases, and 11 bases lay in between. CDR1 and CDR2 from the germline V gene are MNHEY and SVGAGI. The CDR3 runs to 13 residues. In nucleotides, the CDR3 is TGTGCCAGCAGAAGAGGGAGGGACACTGAAGCTTTCTTT. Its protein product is CASRRGRDTEAFF.

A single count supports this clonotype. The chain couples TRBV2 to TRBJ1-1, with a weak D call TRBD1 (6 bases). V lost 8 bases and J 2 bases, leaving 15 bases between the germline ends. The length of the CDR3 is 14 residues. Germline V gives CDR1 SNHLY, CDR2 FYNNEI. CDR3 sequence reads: CASQWAQGNTEAFF. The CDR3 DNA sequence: TGTGCCAGCCAGTGGGCACAGGGAAACACTGAAGCTTTCTTT.

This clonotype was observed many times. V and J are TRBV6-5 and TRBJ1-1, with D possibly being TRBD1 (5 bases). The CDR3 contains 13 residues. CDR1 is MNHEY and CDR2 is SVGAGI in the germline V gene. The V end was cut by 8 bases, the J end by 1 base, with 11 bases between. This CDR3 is CASRDHSNTEAFF. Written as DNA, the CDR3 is TGTGCCAGCCGGGACCACTCGAACACTGAAGCTTTCTTT.

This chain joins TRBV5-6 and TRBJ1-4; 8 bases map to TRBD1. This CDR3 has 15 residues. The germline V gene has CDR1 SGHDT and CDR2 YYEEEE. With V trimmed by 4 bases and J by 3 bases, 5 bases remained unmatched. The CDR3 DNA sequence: TGTGCCAGCAGCCTCCAGGGGGCGGCTAATGAAAAACTGTTTTTT. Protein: CASSLQGAANEKLFF. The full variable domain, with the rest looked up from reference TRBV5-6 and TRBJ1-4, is DAGVTQSPTHLIKTRGQQVTLRCSPKSGHDTVSWYQQALGQGPQFIFQYYEEEERQRGNFPDRFSGHQFPNYSSELNVNALLLGDSALYLCASSLQGAANEKLFFGSGTQLSVL.

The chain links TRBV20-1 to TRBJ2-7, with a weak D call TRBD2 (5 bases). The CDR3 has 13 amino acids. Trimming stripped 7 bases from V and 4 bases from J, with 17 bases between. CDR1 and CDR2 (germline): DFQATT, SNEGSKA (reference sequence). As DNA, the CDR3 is TGCAGTGTCCTCGGACGGACTGATTACGAGCAGTACTTC. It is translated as CSVLGRTDYEQYF.

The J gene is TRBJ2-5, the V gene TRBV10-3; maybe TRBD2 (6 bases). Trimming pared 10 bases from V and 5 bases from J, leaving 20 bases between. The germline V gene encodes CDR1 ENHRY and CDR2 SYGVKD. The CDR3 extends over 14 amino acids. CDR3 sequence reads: CATRIGVGGETQYF. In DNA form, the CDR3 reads TGTGCCACAAGGATAGGGGTCGGAGGGGAGACCCAGTACTTC.